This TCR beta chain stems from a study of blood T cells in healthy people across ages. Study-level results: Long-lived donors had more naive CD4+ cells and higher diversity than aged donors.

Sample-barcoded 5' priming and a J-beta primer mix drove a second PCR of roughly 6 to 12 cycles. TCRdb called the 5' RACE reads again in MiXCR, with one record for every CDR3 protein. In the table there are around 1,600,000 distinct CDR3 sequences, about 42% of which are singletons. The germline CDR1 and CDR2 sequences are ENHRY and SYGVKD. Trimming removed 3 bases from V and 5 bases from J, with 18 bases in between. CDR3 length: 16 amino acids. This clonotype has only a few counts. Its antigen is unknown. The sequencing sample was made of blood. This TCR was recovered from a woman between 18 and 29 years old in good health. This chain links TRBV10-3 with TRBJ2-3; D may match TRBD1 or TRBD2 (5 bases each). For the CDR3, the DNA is TGTGCCATCAGTGAAGGGACGTGGCAGGCGGGAGATACGCAGTATTTT. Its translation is CAISEGTWQAGDTQYF.